This T cell receptor (beta chain) was identified in a study of blood T cells in healthy people across ages. The V end was cut by 1 base, the J end by 2 bases, with 13 bases between. CDR1 and CDR2 (germline): SGHTA, FQGNSA. The CDR3 contains 16 residues. A second PCR, run for about 6 to 11 cycles, used a sample-barcoded 5' primer plus a J-beta primer mix. TCRdb ran MiXCR on the 5' RACE reads and lists one entry per CDR3 protein. The sample includes some 700,000 distinct CDR3 sequences, roughly 20% of them seen just once. This sequence originates from a man aged 70 or older in good health. The chain is built from TRBV7-2 and TRBJ2-3; the D gene is possibly TRBD1 (5 bases). Sequenced: blood. The CDR3 spells CASSLGPLGATDTQYF. Here the CDR3 DNA reads TGTGCCAGCAGCTTAGGTCCCCTTGGGGCCACAGATACGCAGTATTTT.